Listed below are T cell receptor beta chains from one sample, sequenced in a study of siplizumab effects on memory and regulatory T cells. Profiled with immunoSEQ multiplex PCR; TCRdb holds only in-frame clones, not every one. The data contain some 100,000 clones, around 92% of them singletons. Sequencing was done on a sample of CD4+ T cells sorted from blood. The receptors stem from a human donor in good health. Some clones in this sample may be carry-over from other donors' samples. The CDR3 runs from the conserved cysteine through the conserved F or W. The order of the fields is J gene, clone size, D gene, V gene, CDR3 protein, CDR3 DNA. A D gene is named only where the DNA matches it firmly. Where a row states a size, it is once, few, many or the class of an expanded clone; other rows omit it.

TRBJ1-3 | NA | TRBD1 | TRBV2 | CASSGPRRTGGENTIYF | TGTGCCAGCAGTGGCCCCCGCCGGACAGGAGGGGAAAACACCATATATTTT
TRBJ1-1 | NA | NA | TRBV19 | CASKFVTTGTEAFF | TGTGCCAGTAAGTTTGTCACTACTGGTACTGAAGCTTTCTTT
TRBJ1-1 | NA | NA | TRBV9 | CASSLVQGGNTEAFF | TGTGCCAGCAGCTTGGTTCAGGGAGGGAACACTGAAGCTTTCTTT
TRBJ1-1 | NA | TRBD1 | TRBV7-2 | CASSLRQGMLGPEAFF | TGTGCCAGCAGCTTAAGACAGGGAATGTTGGGCCCAGAAGCTTTCTTT
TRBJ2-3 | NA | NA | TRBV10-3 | CAISERGIGTDTQYF | TGTGCCATCAGTGAGCGGGGGATCGGCACAGATACGCAGTATTTT
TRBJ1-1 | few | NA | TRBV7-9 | CASSLGFVNTEAFF | TGTGCCAGCAGCTTGGGTTTTGTGAACACTGAAGCTTTCTTT
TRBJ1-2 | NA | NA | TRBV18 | CASSPDSFRDYGYTF | TGTGCCAGCTCACCGGACAGCTTTCGTGACTATGGCTACACCTTC
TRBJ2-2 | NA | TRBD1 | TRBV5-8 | CASSLVDRATGELFF | TGTGCCAGCAGCTTGGTGGACAGGGCAACCGGGGAGCTGTTTTTT
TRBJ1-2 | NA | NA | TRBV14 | CASSPTGGGYTF | TGTGCCAGCAGCCCGACGGGGGGTGGCTACACCTTC
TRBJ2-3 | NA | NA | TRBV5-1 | CASRQSSPPDTQYF | TGCGCCAGTCGACAATCTAGCCCTCCAGATACGCAGTATTTT
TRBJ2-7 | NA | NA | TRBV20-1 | CSAHLAIEQYF | TGCAGTGCTCACCTAGCGATCGAGCAGTACTTC
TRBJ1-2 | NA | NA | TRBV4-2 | CASSPSPRTKIWGNYGYTF | TGTGCCAGCAGCCCCTCCCCGAGGACGAAAATTTGGGGAAACTATGGCTACACCTTC
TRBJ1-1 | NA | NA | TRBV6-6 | CASSYSTEAFF | TGTGCCAGCAGTTACTCTACGGAAGCTTTCTTT
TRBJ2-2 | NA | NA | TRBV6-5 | CASSYSFTGELFF | TGTGCCAGCAGTTACTCATTCACCGGGGAGCTGTTTTTT
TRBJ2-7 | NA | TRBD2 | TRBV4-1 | CASSHSWEGRERDEQYF | TGCGCCAGCAGCCATTCCTGGGAGGGGCGGGAGCGCGACGAGCAGTACTTC
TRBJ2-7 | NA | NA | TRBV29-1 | CSVAQKFEQYF | TGCAGCGTTGCTCAAAAGTTCGAGCAGTACTTC
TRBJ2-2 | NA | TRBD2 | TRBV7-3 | CASSLGLAGATGELFF | TGTGCCAGCAGCTTAGGGCTAGCGGGAGCCACCGGGGAGCTGTTTTTT
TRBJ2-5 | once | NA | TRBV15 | CATSRFPMRAETQETQYF | TGTGCCACCAGCAGGTTTCCAATGAGGGCGGAGACCCAAGAGACCCAGTACTTC
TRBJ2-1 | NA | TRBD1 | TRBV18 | CASGPTTGDEQFF | TGTGCCAGCGGACCGACAACAGGGGATGAGCAGTTCTTC
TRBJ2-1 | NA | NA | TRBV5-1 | CASSRGGSSYNEQFF | TGCGCCAGCTCCAGGGGGGGGAGCTCCTACAATGAGCAGTTCTTC
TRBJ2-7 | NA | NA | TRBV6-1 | CASSEQTEAGQYF | TGTGCCAGCAGTGAACAGACGGAGGCAGGGCAGTACTTC
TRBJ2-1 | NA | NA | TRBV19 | CASSIRARRNEQFF | TGTGCCAGTAGTATCCGGGCAAGGAGGAATGAGCAGTTCTTC
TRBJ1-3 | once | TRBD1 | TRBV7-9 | CASSPRLRQGGGDTIYF | TGTGCCAGCAGCCCCAGACTCCGACAGGGCGGAGGAGACACCATATATTTT
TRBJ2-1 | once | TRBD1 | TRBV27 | CASSPDRGFYNEQFF | TGTGCCAGCAGCCCGGACAGGGGGTTTTACAATGAGCAGTTCTTC
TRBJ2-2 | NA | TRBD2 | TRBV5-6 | CASSLVGRSSGELFF | TGTGCCAGCAGCTTAGTCGGGAGGTCTTCCGGGGAGCTGTTTTTT
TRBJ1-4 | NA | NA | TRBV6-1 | CASWARLNEKLFF | TGTGCCAGCTGGGCCAGGCTGAATGAAAAACTGTTTTTT
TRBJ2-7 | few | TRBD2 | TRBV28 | CASSFPSSGSYEQYF | TGTGCCAGCAGTTTTCCGTCTAGCGGGAGTTACGAGCAGTACTTC
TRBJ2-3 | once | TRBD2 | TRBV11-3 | CASSLEKLGLAGDTQYF | TGTGCCAGCAGCTTAGAAAAGTTGGGACTAGCGGGAGATACGCAGTATTTT
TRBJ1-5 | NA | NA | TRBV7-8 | CASSSPGNNQPQHF | TGTGCCAGCAGCTCTCCAGGGAACAATCAGCCCCAGCATTTT
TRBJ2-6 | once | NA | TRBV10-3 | CAISGKTSGANVLTF | TGTGCCATCAGTGGGAAGACTTCTGGGGCCAACGTCCTGACTTTC
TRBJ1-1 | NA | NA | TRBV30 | CAWTGGWDTEAFF | TGTGCCTGGACCGGGGGGTGGGACACTGAAGCTTTCTTT
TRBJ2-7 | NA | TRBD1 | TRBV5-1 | CASQSAAGGYEQYF | TGCGCCAGCCAGTCGGCGGCAGGGGGCTACGAGCAGTACTTC
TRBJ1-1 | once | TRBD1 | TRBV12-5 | CASGKGQGNTEAFF | TGTGCTAGTGGTAAGGGACAGGGGAACACTGAAGCTTTCTTT
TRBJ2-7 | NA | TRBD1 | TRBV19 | CASRTGGGDEQYF | TGTGCCAGTAGAACAGGGGGCGGGGACGAGCAGTACTTC
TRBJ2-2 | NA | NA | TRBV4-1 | CASSHRVVTGELFF | TGCGCCAGCAGCCACCGGGTCGTGACCGGGGAGCTGTTTTTT
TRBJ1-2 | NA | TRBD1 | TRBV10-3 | CAITTLSSQGDYGYTF | TGTGCCATCACCACCCTTTCTAGTCAGGGGGACTATGGCTACACCTTC
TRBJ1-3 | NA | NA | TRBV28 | CASSPPPGNTIYF | TGTGCCAGCAGTCCCCCACCCGGAAACACCATATATTTT